The 29 T cell receptor beta chains below were found in one sample sequenced in a study of cytomegalovirus exposure and HLA in healthy donors. This PCR relied on a set of 60 Vbeta primers and 13 Jbeta primers. Assay used: immunoSEQ multiplex PCR; TCRdb lists only in-frame clones, some missing. The sample lists some 150,000 clones, approximately 80% seen once, with less than 1% in the top ten. The sequencing sample was made of PBMCs. These TCRs come from a female donor in good health and CMV-seronegative.

The chain has TRBV27 and TRBJ2-1; perhaps TRBD2 as D (6 bases). The germline CDR1 and CDR2 sequences are MNHEY and SMNVEV (reference sequence). The germline V and J ends were trimmed by 8 bases and 3 bases, with 8 bases remaining between them. The CDR3 spans 12 residues. The CDR3 loop is CASGRSYNEQFF. CDR3 in DNA: TGTGCCAGCGGGAGGAGCTACAATGAGCAGTTCTTC.

V usage is TRBV7-7 and J usage is TRBJ2-7; TRBD1 is a possible D gene (5 bases). This CDR3 is 17 amino acids long. Germline V gene lookup returns CDR1 SSHAT and CDR2 FNYEAQ (reference sequence). With 6 bases removed from V and 1 base from J, the gap between germline ends came to 22 bases. The CDR3 DNA sequence: TGTGCCAGCAGGGAATCCTTGCCCCCCGACAGATCCTACGAGCAGTACTTC. It is translated as CASRESLPPDRSYEQYF. The variable domain in full, completed from reference TRBV7-7 and TRBJ2-7, reads GAGVSQSPRYKVTKRGQDVTLRCDPISSHATLYWYQQALGQGPEFLTYFNYEAQPDKSGLPSDRFSAERPEGSISTLTIQRTEQRDSAMYRCASRESLPPDRSYEQYFGPGTRLTVT.

The V and J genes are TRBV19 and TRBJ2-2; tentative D call: TRBD1 (6 bases). In germline, CDR1 is LNHDA, CDR2 SQIVND (reference sequence). The CDR3 is 15 amino acids. V gave up 7 bases and J gave up 1 base, with 13 bases separating them. DNA of the CDR3: TGTGCCAGTACCTCAGGGGACGAGAACACCGGGGAGCTGTTTTTT. Protein product: CASTSGDENTGELFF.

The J gene is TRBJ2-3, the V gene TRBV15; 8 bases map to TRBD1. The CDR3 runs 17 residues. CDR1 and CDR2 (germline): LNHNV, YYDKDF (reference sequence). The J segment lost 4 bases and the V segment lost 0 bases, leaving 9 bases of the junction unmatched. The CDR3 bases are TGTGCCACCAGCAGAGATTATCCCGGACAGGGCCCAGATACGCAGTATTTT. Residues: CATSRDYPGQGPDTQYF.

The chain combines TRBV11-3 with TRBJ1-1; D might be TRBD1 (5 bases). V was trimmed by 3 bases and J by 10 bases, leaving 15 bases between them. This CDR3 is 13 amino acids long. The germline CDR1 and CDR2 sequences are SGHNT and YENEEA. In DNA, the CDR3 is TGTGCCAGCAGCTTTACCCCGACAGTGGGAGCTTTCTTT. Protein product: CASSFTPTVGAFF.

The V call is TRBV7-2, the J call TRBJ2-3; TRBD1 matches at 7 bases. This CDR3 is 13 amino acids long. The V and J ends lost 4 bases and 6 bases, in that order; junction bases with no gene match: 4. The germline CDR1 and CDR2 sequences are SGHTA and FQGNSA. In DNA form, the CDR3 reads TGTGCCAGCAGCTCCGGACAGGTGGATACGCAGTATTTT. As protein: CASSSGQVDTQYF.

The V and J genes are TRBV19 and TRBJ2-2, with a tentative D call TRBD1 (5 bases). Looked up from germline, CDR1 is LNHDA and CDR2 is SQIVND (reference sequence). V lost 1 base, J lost 2 bases, and 8 bases lay in between. The length of the CDR3 is 15 residues. DNA for the CDR3: TGTGCCAGTAGTATAGGACAGATTAACACCGGGGAGCTGTTTTTT. Translation gives CASSIGQINTGELFF.

V usage is TRBV30 and J usage is TRBJ2-3, with D perhaps TRBD2 (5 bases). The CDR3 runs 16 residues. Germline V gene lookup returns CDR1 GTSNPN and CDR2 SVGIG (reference sequence). V gave up 0 bases and J gave up 0 bases, with 13 bases separating them. CDR3 nucleotides: TGTGCCTGGAGTGTAACCAGCGGCGAAAGCACAGATACGCAGTATTTT. Its protein product is CAWSVTSGESTDTQYF.

The chain joins TRBV14 to TRBJ2-3, with 10 bases lining up with TRBD2. V lost 7 bases, J lost 4 bases, and 11 bases stayed unmatched. CDR3 size: 16 residues. Germline values: CDR1 SGHDN, CDR2 FVKESK. The CDR3 DNA is TGTGCCAGCATCCCGGGACTAGCGAGACACCCAGATACGCAGTATTTT. Its protein product is CASIPGLARHPDTQYF. The complete variable domain, with remaining parts taken from reference TRBV14 and TRBJ2-3, reads EAGVTQFPSHSVIEKGQTVTLRCDPISGHDNLYWYRRVMGKEIKFLLHFVKESKQDESGMPNNRFLAERTGGTYSTLKVQPAELEDSGVYFCASIPGLARHPDTQYFGPGTRLTVL.

The chain links TRBV7-3 to TRBJ1-1; the D gene is possibly TRBD1 (6 bases). Germline-derived CDR1 and CDR2 are SGHTA and FQGTGA. Trimming shortened V by 0 bases and J by 3 bases, and 11 bases separated the two germline ends. The CDR3 is 15 amino acids. DNA for the CDR3: TGTGCCAGCAGCTTAACCGGCAGGGGAGACACTGAAGCTTTCTTT. Protein: CASSLTGRGDTEAFF.

V usage is TRBV20-1 and J usage is TRBJ2-3; maybe TRBD1 (6 bases). V lost 5 bases to trimming and J lost 4 bases, with 7 bases between them. The CDR3 extends over 11 amino acids. Looked up from germline, CDR1 is DFQATT and CDR2 is SNEGSKA (reference sequence). The DNA of the CDR3 is TGCAGTGCTGAGGGGGCAGATACGCAGTATTTT. Protein product: CSAEGADTQYF.

This clone was picked up a small number of times. This chain links TRBV6-5 with TRBJ1-4; 8 bases fit TRBD1. The CDR3 spans 14 residues. Trimming cost V 5 bases and J 4 bases; bases outside gene matches: 3. CDR1 MNHEY and CDR2 SVGAGI come from the germline V gene. The CDR3 here is CASSRQGFNEKLFF. The CDR3 nucleotides read TGTGCCAGCAGTCGACAGGGGTTTAATGAAAAACTGTTTTTT.

V and J are TRBV7-2 and TRBJ2-3; D remains ambiguous. V lost 3 bases, J lost 3 bases, and 7 bases lay in between. CDR1 is SGHTA, CDR2 FQGNSA, per germline. The CDR3 covers 13 residues. CDR3 nucleotides: TGTGCCAGCAGCTTGGCGGCTACAGATACGCAGTATTTT. It encodes CASSLAATDTQYF.

The chain combines TRBV19 with TRBJ1-5; 7 nucleotides match TRBD1. From germline, CDR1 is LNHDA and CDR2 SQIVND (reference sequence). The CDR3 has 18 residues. The ends lost 1 base at V and 0 bases at J; junction bases unmatched: 9. The CDR3, as DNA: TGTGCCAGTAGTATAGGGGGGCCGACAGGGTTTAGCAATCAGCCCCAGCATTTT. Its protein is CASSIGGPTGFSNQPQHF. The whole variable domain, filled in from reference TRBV19 and TRBJ1-5, reads DGGITQSPKYLFRKEGQNVTLSCEQNLNHDAMYWYRQDPGQGLRLIYYSQIVNDFQKGDIAEGYSVSREKKESFPLTVTSAQKNPTAFYLCASSIGGPTGFSNQPQHFGDGTRLSIL.

CDR3 residues: CASSFTQNTEAFF. CDR3 DNA: TGTGCCAGTAGTTTTACACAGAACACTGAAGCTTTCTTT. The chain recombines TRBV19 with TRBJ1-1; D call uncertain. Germline V gene lookup returns CDR1 LNHDA and CDR2 SQIVND (reference sequence). Trimming took off 5 bases at V and 1 base at J, with 8 bases between the two ends. The CDR3 runs 13 residues.

The chain employs TRBV28 and TRBJ1-1; 7 bases align to TRBD1. With 6 bases clipped from V and 10 bases from J, the junction kept 8 bases outside the gene matches. The V gene's germline CDR1 is MDHEN and CDR2 SYDVKM. CDR3 length equals 12 residues. CDR3 loop: CASSTGTVGAFF. The DNA of the CDR3 is TGTGCCAGCAGCACCGGGACAGTTGGAGCTTTCTTT.

This rearrangement joins TRBV30 to TRBJ2-3; 8 positions agree with TRBD2. Germline trimming cut 5 bases from V and 1 base from J; bases unmatched to any gene: 2. Germline V lookup: CDR1 GTSNPN, CDR2 SVGIG (reference sequence). This CDR3 has 13 amino acids. The chain's CDR3 is CAWLTSGTDTQYF. The CDR3 DNA follows: TGTGCCTGGCTGACTAGCGGCACAGATACGCAGTATTTT.

The chain couples TRBV29-1 to TRBJ2-1; 11 bases map to TRBD2. The CDR3 extends over 15 amino acids. The germline CDR1 and CDR2 sequences are SQVTM and ANQGSEA. Unmatched junction bases numbered 4, after V lost 6 bases and J lost 0 bases. CDR3 sequence: CSVPLAGGSYNEQFF. The CDR3 DNA is TGCAGCGTCCCTCTAGCGGGAGGCTCCTACAATGAGCAGTTCTTC.

J is TRBJ2-1 and V is TRBV2, with 9 bases fitting TRBD2. Unmatched junction bases numbered 2, after V lost 5 bases and J lost 3 bases. The germline gives CDR1 SNHLY, CDR2 FYNNEI. The CDR3 loop spans 14 amino acids. This CDR3 reads CASSWTSVYNEQFF. The DNA of the CDR3 is TGTGCCAGCAGTTGGACTAGCGTCTACAATGAGCAGTTCTTC.

The chain combines TRBV25-1 with TRBJ2-3, with 9 bases fitting TRBD2. Germline CDR1 and CDR2: MGHDK and SYGVNS. The length of the CDR3 is 15 residues. V lost 5 bases and J lost 2; bases outside the gene matches: 5. The CDR3 DNA reads as TGTGCCAGCAGTCGTCCTAGCGGGAACACAGATACGCAGTATTTT. Translation: CASSRPSGNTDTQYF.

This rearrangement joins TRBV6-1 to TRBJ2-1; D might be TRBD1 (5 bases). This CDR3 spans 16 amino acids. Trimming pared 4 bases from V and 1 base from J, leaving 14 bases between. Germline V gives CDR1 MNHNS, CDR2 SASEGT. The chain's CDR3 is CASSARTPSSYNEQFF. In DNA, the CDR3 is TGTGCCAGCAGTGCCAGGACACCTAGTTCCTACAATGAGCAGTTCTTC.

The chain combines TRBV21-1 with TRBJ2-5; the listed D gene, TRBD2, was not tested against the DNA. TRBV21-1 is a pseudogene. The CDR3 is 16 residues long. The DNA of the CDR3 is TGTGCCAGCAGCAAAGAGGGTAGCGGGGCGCAAGAGACCCAGTACTTC. Its translation: CASSKEGSGAQETQYF.

Worth noting for this clone: Its ends do not fully match the called genes, so a read error is possible. The rearrangement links TRBV9 to TRBJ1-2, with 8 nucleotides matching TRBD1. CDR1 and CDR2 (germline): SGDLS, YYNGEE. CDR3 size: 15 residues. DNA for the CDR3: TGTGCCAGCAGCGTAGGCCAGGGGGCCTACTATAGCTACACCTTC. Translated, it gives CASSVGQGAYYSYTF.

The chain is built from TRBV28 and TRBJ1-1; the D is unclear. The CDR3 runs 11 residues. Germline-derived CDR1 and CDR2 are MDHEN and SYDVKM. V was pared by 5 bases and J by 10 bases, with 11 bases between. The CDR3 region has the DNA TGTGCCAGCAGTCCCAATCGAGGAGCTTTCTTT. This gives the protein CASSPNRGAFF.

This clone has only one observation. This chain uses TRBV10-3 with TRBJ1-2; 7 bases are shared with TRBD1. From germline, CDR1 is ENHRY and CDR2 SYGVKD. J gave up 2 bases and V 4 bases, and 1 base lay outside the gene matches. The CDR3 has 13 residues. CDR3: CAISVQGNYGYTF. CDR3 nucleotide sequence: TGTGCCATCAGTGTACAGGGGAACTATGGCTACACCTTC.

This chain uses TRBV5-6 with TRBJ2-7; 10 bases map to TRBD1. The CDR3 has 14 amino acids. Germline V lookup: CDR1 SGHDT, CDR2 YYEEEE. V lost 0 bases and J lost 7; bases outside the gene matches: 4. This CDR3 is CASSLGQGAFEQYF. In DNA form, the CDR3 reads TGTGCCAGCAGCTTGGGACAGGGGGCGTTTGAGCAGTACTTC.

The rearrangement uses TRBV4-2 and TRBJ2-5; D unresolved. The germline V gene has CDR1 LGHNA and CDR2 YNFKEQ. The V gene lost 1 base and the J gene lost 5 bases, with 8 bases spanning the gap. The CDR3 length is 13 residues. Here the CDR3 DNA reads TGTGCCAGCAGCCAAGCCGGAGTCGAGACCCAGTACTTC. Its protein product is CASSQAGVETQYF.

The J gene is TRBJ1-1, the V gene TRBV19, with no clear D. Germline CDR1 reads LNHDA; CDR2 reads SQIVND (reference sequence). The V and J ends lost 3 bases and 0 bases respectively, with 5 bases between them. The CDR3 has 13 residues. CDR3 coding DNA: TGTGCCAGTAGTATTTATATGAACACTGAAGCTTTCTTT. Protein: CASSIYMNTEAFF. Drawing the rest from reference TRBV19 and TRBJ1-1, the complete variable domain is DGGITQSPKYLFRKEGQNVTLSCEQNLNHDAMYWYRQDPGQGLRLIYYSQIVNDFQKGDIAEGYSVSREKKESFPLTVTSAQKNPTAFYLCASSIYMNTEAFFGQGTRLTVV.

This clone has just a few counts. V and J are TRBV7-2 and TRBJ2-7; tentatively, D is TRBD2 (5 bases). The V gene's germline CDR1 is SGHTA and CDR2 FQGNSA. The CDR3 totals 14 residues. V was pared by 1 base and J by 7 bases, with 14 bases between. The CDR3 DNA is TGTGCCAGCAGCTTAGTCCCAAAGGGCGGGGAGCAGTACTTC. Translation gives CASSLVPKGGEQYF.